These 9 T cell receptor beta chains share one sample of origin, sequenced in a study of CD8 T cells in ankylosing spondylitis. TCRdb redid the calling of the 5' RACE reads with MiXCR, one entry per CDR3 protein. The sample includes 150,000 or so distinct CDR3 sequences, around 10% of them seen just once. The sample comprised blood, either unsorted or a sorted T cell fraction (not recorded which). These TCRs come from a male donor with ankylosing spondylitis or in good health (not recorded which).

This clonotype was found many times. The chain has TRBV20-1 and TRBJ2-1, with D perhaps given as TRBD1 or TRBD2 (6 bases each). CDR1 is DFQATT, CDR2 SNEGSKA, per germline (reference sequence). The V end was cut by 5 bases, the J end by 1 base, with 12 bases between. The CDR3 is made up of 14 amino acids. CDR3 coding DNA: TGCAGTGCTTGGGGGGCGGTGTCCTACAATGAGCAGTTCTTC. Its translation: CSAWGAVSYNEQFF.

This clonotype was seen only a few times. This chain uses TRBV12-3 or TRBV12-4 with TRBJ1-6; weak D call: TRBD1 (5 bases). V was clipped by 3 bases and J by 8 bases, with 11 bases between them. The CDR3 has 14 amino acids. CDR3: CASSFPRAHSPLHF. CDR3 bases: TGTGCCAGCAGTTTCCCCAGGGCACATTCACCCCTCCACTTT.

The J gene is TRBJ1-3, the V gene TRBV12-3 or TRBV12-4; D gene unclear. The germline V and J ends were trimmed by 2 bases and 0 bases, with 11 bases remaining between them. The CDR3 length is 16 residues. The CDR3: CASSLSVRHSGNTIYF. The CDR3 bases are TGTGCCAGCAGTTTAAGTGTTAGGCACTCTGGAAACACCATATATTTT.

This clonotype was picked up many times. The V call is TRBV9, the J call TRBJ1-2; 8 bases are shared with TRBD1. This CDR3 has 13 residues. Germline-derived CDR1 and CDR2 are SGDLS and YYNGEE. The junction had 6 bases not matched to a gene; V was cut back by 5 bases and J by 6 bases. The CDR3 bases are TGTGCCAGCAGTACCGGGACAGGACATGGCTACACCTTC. This gives the protein CASSTGTGHGYTF.

On this clonotype itself: A read error is possible here, since a much larger clone lies one base away. The chain combines TRBV15 with TRBJ2-7; D possibly uses TRBD1 or TRBD2 (5 bases each). Trimming took 3 bases from V and 10 from J, leaving 16 bases between them. Germline assignment: CDR1 LNHNV and CDR2 YYDKDF (reference sequence). The CDR3 has 13 amino acids. CDR3 region: CATSRTGAVTQYF. The DNA for the CDR3 is TGTGCCACCAGCAGGACCGGGGCGGTTACTCAGTACTTC. Complete variable domain (other parts from reference TRBV15 and TRBJ2-7): DAMVIQNPRYQVTQFGKPVTLSCSQTLNHNVMYWYQQKSSQAPKLLFHYYDKDFNNEADTPDNFQSRRPNTSFCFLDIRSPGLGDTAMYLCATSRTGAVTQYFGPGTRLTVT.

This clonotype was detected only once. A clone one base away is much larger, so this may be a read error. V gene TRBV12-3 or TRBV12-4 combines with J gene TRBJ1-2; 12 bases align to TRBD1. The CDR3 is 15 residues long. The CDR3, as DNA: TGTGCCGGCAGTTTTAAGGGACAGGGGGCCTTTGGCTACACCTTC. As protein: CAGSFKGQGAFGYTF.

This clonotype was seen many times. This rearrangement joins TRBV6-5 to TRBJ2-1, with 14 bases fitting TRBD2. The V and J ends lost 0 bases and 5 bases, in that order; junction bases with no gene match: 9. CDR1 and CDR2 from the germline V gene are MNHEY and SVGAGI. The CDR3 covers 19 residues. The CDR3 loop reads CASSYSGLAGALFDNEQFF. The DNA for the CDR3 is TGTGCCAGCAGTTACTCGGGACTAGCGGGAGCGTTGTTCGACAATGAGCAGTTCTTC.

Remarks on this clonotype: A junction boundary mismatches the germline segment, possibly from a read error. The CDR3 nucleotides read TGTGCCAGCAGCACTATCCAAGAGATCCAGTACTTC. Its translation is CASSTIQEIQYF. This sequence joins TRBV7-2 and TRBJ2-5; D not resolved. CDR3 size: 12 residues. Germline assignment: CDR1 SGHTA and CDR2 FQGNSA. Combining the CDR3 with reference TRBV7-2 and TRBJ2-5 gives the whole variable domain GAGVSQSPSNKVTEKGKDVELRCDPISGHTALYWYRQSLGQGLEFLIYFQGNSAPDKSGLPSDRFSAERTGGSVSTLTIQRTQQEDSAVYLCASSTIQEIQYFGPGTRLLVL.

This clonotype came up a few times. This chain connects TRBV7-6 to TRBJ2-2, with TRBD1 as a possible D gene (5 bases). The germline gives CDR1 SGHVS, CDR2 FNYEAQ. V gave up 0 bases and J gave up 0 bases, with 8 bases separating them. The CDR3 extends over 16 amino acids. In DNA form, the CDR3 reads TGTGCCAGCAGCTTAGCCAGGGCTGCGAACACCGGGGAGCTGTTTTTT. Translated: CASSLARAANTGELFF.